The 12 T cell receptor beta chains below all came from one sample that was sequenced in a study of identical twins. Each CDR3 protein is one row after TCRdb ran MiXCR on the 5' RACE reads. The sample records more than 1.5 million distinct CDR3 sequences, around 33% being singletons. Input material: cord blood. The receptors were sampled from a newborn girl in good health.

The rearrangement joins TRBV12-3 or TRBV12-4 to TRBJ2-1, with D maybe TRBD2 (5 bases). The CDR3 sequence is 14 residues long. V was clipped by 3 bases and J by 13 bases, with 19 bases between them. CDR3 amino acids: CASSLRQAGKTQFF. DNA for the CDR3: TGTGCCAGCAGTTTGCGGCAGGCCGGGAAGACCCAGTTCTTC.

The V and J genes are TRBV5-1 and TRBJ1-4; no definite D call. Germline V gene data show CDR1 as SGHRS and CDR2 as YFSETQ. This CDR3 has 16 amino acids. Trimming shortened V by 1 base and J by 5 bases, and 15 bases separated the two germline ends. CDR3 loop: CASSLTTGRSNEKLFF. The CDR3, as DNA: TGCGCCAGCAGCTTGACCACGGGGAGGTCAAATGAAAAACTGTTTTTT.

This clonotype has only a few counts. This sequence joins TRBV12-3 or TRBV12-4 and TRBJ2-7; perhaps TRBD2 as D (5 bases). The CDR3 has 17 amino acids. Deletions cut 5 bases from V and 0 bases from J, with 20 bases between. Written as DNA, the CDR3 is TGTGCCAGCAGTCCAAGGAAGGGAGAGACGGACTCCTACGAGCAGTACTTC. This encodes CASSPRKGETDSYEQYF.

V is TRBV5-1 and J is TRBJ1-1; TRBD1 agrees at 8 bases. Trimming took 4 bases from V and 4 from J; bases not matched to a gene: 9. Germline CDR1 is SGHRS and CDR2 is YFSETQ. The CDR3 has 15 amino acids. CDR3 residues: CASSLGQGRSTEAFF. CDR3 in DNA: TGCGCCAGCAGCCTCGGACAGGGAAGGAGCACTGAAGCTTTCTTT.

The gene calls are TRBV29-1 and TRBJ2-2, with a weak D call TRBD2 (5 bases). V dropped 3 bases and J dropped 5 bases, with 7 bases sitting between them. CDR1 is SQVTM, CDR2 ANQGSEA, per germline. This CDR3 contains 12 residues. The chain's CDR3 is CSVDKRTGELFF. The CDR3 DNA sequence: TGCAGCGTTGATAAGCGGACCGGGGAGCTGTTTTTT.

The table lists this clonotype with a few counts. The rearrangement uses TRBV20-1 and TRBJ1-5, with 9 bases lining up with TRBD1. The germline V gene has CDR1 DFQATT and CDR2 SNEGSKA (reference sequence). The J segment lost 3 bases and the V segment lost 6 bases, leaving 9 bases of the junction unmatched. This CDR3 spans 15 amino acids. In DNA form, the CDR3 reads TGCAGTGCCCTCTCACAGGGGGCCTACAATCAGCCCCAGCATTTT. This gives the protein CSALSQGAYNQPQHF.

V and J are TRBV28 and TRBJ2-7, with 8 nucleotides matching TRBD2. The V gene's germline CDR1 is MDHEN and CDR2 SYDVKM. V dropped 2 bases and J dropped 2; count of bases not matched to a gene: 5. This CDR3 region has 15 residues. This CDR3 is CASSLHAGGTYEQYF. DNA of the CDR3: TGTGCCAGCAGTTTACACGCGGGAGGTACCTACGAGCAGTACTTC.

This clonotype appeared a few times. The V and J genes are TRBV27 and TRBJ2-7, with D perhaps given as TRBD1 or TRBD2 (5 bases each). The germline V and J ends were trimmed by 2 bases and 3 bases, with 14 bases remaining between them. Germline loops: CDR1 MNHEY, CDR2 SMNVEV (reference sequence). This CDR3 has 15 amino acids. In DNA, the CDR3 is TGTGCCAGCAGTTTAGGACTTCCAAGGGGCTACGAGCAGTACTTC. It is translated as CASSLGLPRGYEQYF.

V and J are TRBV2 and TRBJ2-3, with 15 bases identical to TRBD2. The junction had 7 bases not matched to a gene; V was cut back by 5 bases and J by 7 bases. The germline V gene has CDR1 SNHLY and CDR2 FYNNEI. The CDR3 loop spans 16 amino acids. The CDR3 bases are TGTGCCAGCAGTTCGGGACTAGCGGGGGGTTCCTATACGCAGTATTTT. Protein product: CASSSGLAGGSYTQYF.

The sample holds a few counts of this clonotype. This chain connects TRBV6-5 to TRBJ1-1; tentatively, D is TRBD1 (6 bases). The CDR3 has 16 amino acids. V was clipped by 8 bases and J by 5 bases, with 24 bases between them. In germline, CDR1 is MNHEY, CDR2 SVGAGI. Here the CDR3 DNA reads TGTGCCAGCCGAGTACAGGGCTTATCTCTATTGACTGAAGCTTTCTTT. Its protein product is CASRVQGLSLLTEAFF.

This chain links TRBV5-1 with TRBJ2-1, with D perhaps given as TRBD1 or TRBD2 (6 bases each). The CDR3 runs to 15 residues. V was cut by 5 bases and J by 4 bases, with 16 bases left in between. Germline V gene lookup returns CDR1 SGHRS and CDR2 YFSETQ. CDR3 residues: CASSRGHNGYNEQFF. DNA for the CDR3: TGCGCCAGCAGTCGGGGGCACAACGGTTACAATGAGCAGTTCTTC. Together with reference TRBV5-1 and TRBJ2-1, the CDR3 gives the full variable domain: KAGVTQTPRYLIKTRGQQVTLSCSPISGHRSVSWYQQTPGQGLQFLFEYFSETQRNKGNFPGRFSGRQFSNSRSEMNVSTLELGDSALYLCASSRGHNGYNEQFFGPGTRLTVL.

This clonotype has only a few counts. The chain combines TRBV7-6 with TRBJ1-4; TRBD1 is a possible D gene (5 bases). V was clipped by 5 bases and J by 7 bases, with 17 bases between them. CDR1 and CDR2 from the germline V gene are SGHVS and FNYEAQ. The CDR3 is 15 amino acids. In nucleotides, the CDR3 is TGTGCCAGCAGCGTCGACAGTCAGCCTAGTGAAAAACTGTTTTTT. As protein: CASSVDSQPSEKLFF.